This is a list of T cell receptor beta chains from one sample in a study of OX40 agonist ivuxolimab in advanced cancers. The repertoire was sequenced with immunoSEQ multiplex PCR; TCRdb's copy has only in-frame clones and lacks some. Here the sample spans 95,000 to 150,000 clones, approximately 90% being singletons. The sequencing used CD4+ or CD8+ T cells sorted from blood, collected in a trial of the OX40 agonist ivuxolimab. The receptors originated from an adult with an advanced solid tumor such as melanoma, head and neck, liver or kidney cancer. Each CDR3 is given with its conserved first and last residue. The D gene is left open where the match is weak. Clone sizes are given selectively: once, few, many, or a class where the clone is expanded.

D gene: .; clone size: .; V gene: TRBV11-2; J gene: TRBJ2-5; CDR3 DNA: TGTGCCAGCAGCTTAGGTGACCTTACCGAGACGTACTTC; CDR3 protein: CASSLGDLTETYF
D gene: .; clone size: .; V gene: TRBV7-3; J gene: TRBJ2-3; CDR3 DNA: TGTGCCAGCAGCTTAGGCAGGGGATTCACAGATACGCAGTATTTT; CDR3 protein: CASSLGRGFTDTQYF
D gene: TRBD1; clone size: .; V gene: TRBV5-1; J gene: TRBJ1-3; CDR3 DNA: TGCGCCAGCAGCCTGACAGGGCCTGGAAACACCATATATTTT; CDR3 protein: CASSLTGPGNTIYF
D gene: .; clone size: once; V gene: TRBV7-2; J gene: TRBJ2-1; CDR3 DNA: TGTGCCAGCAGCTTTGGTTCGGGGCTGTCGTTTGATGAGCAGTTCTTC; CDR3 protein: CASSFGSGLSFDEQFF
D gene: .; clone size: .; V gene: TRBV7-2; J gene: TRBJ1-5; CDR3 DNA: TGTGCCAGCAGCTGGGGGGCAGGCCCCCTGAGGCCCCAGCATTTT; CDR3 protein: CASSWGAGPLRPQHF
D gene: TRBD1; clone size: .; V gene: TRBV6-1; J gene: TRBJ2-7; CDR3 DNA: TGTGCCAGCCAGAGCTGGGACAGGCCCTACGAGCAGTACTTC; CDR3 protein: CASQSWDRPYEQYF
D gene: .; clone size: once; V gene: TRBV2; J gene: TRBJ1-5; CDR3 DNA: TGTGCCAGCACAAGTCTTGTGAGCAATCAGCCCCAGCATTTT; CDR3 protein: CASTSLVSNQPQHF
D gene: TRBD2; clone size: .; V gene: TRBV30; J gene: TRBJ2-3; CDR3 DNA: TGTGCCTGGTCAGCGGGAGGTACAGATACGCAGTATTTT; CDR3 protein: CAWSAGGTDTQYF
D gene: TRBD1; clone size: .; V gene: TRBV5-6; J gene: TRBJ1-5; CDR3 DNA: TGTGCCAGCAGCTGGGGTAACAGGGGTGGGAAGCCCCAGCATTTT; CDR3 protein: CASSWGNRGGKPQHF
D gene: .; clone size: .; V gene: TRBV11-3; J gene: TRBJ2-5; CDR3 DNA: TGTGCCAGCAGCTTTGAAGGCGGGACCCAGTACTTC; CDR3 protein: CASSFEGGTQYF
D gene: .; clone size: .; V gene: TRBV18; J gene: TRBJ2-1; CDR3 DNA: TGTGCCAGCTCACCATGGGACGGCTGGAAGTTCTTC; CDR3 protein: CASSPWDGWKFF
D gene: .; clone size: .; V gene: TRBV7-9; J gene: TRBJ1-4; CDR3 DNA: TGTGCCAGCAGCTCCGGATGGGTTAATGAAAAACTGTTTTTT; CDR3 protein: CASSSGWVNEKLFF
D gene: .; clone size: .; V gene: TRBV28; J gene: TRBJ2-5; CDR3 DNA: TGTGCCGGAGGGGACAGCCACCTCCGAGAGACCCAGTACTTC; CDR3 protein: CAGGDSHLRETQYF
D gene: .; clone size: .; V gene: TRBV6-1; J gene: TRBJ2-1; CDR3 DNA: TGTGCCAGCAGAGCCTTAAACAATGAGCAGTTCTTC; CDR3 protein: CASRALNNEQFF
D gene: TRBD1; clone size: .; V gene: TRBV6-5; J gene: TRBJ2-7; CDR3 DNA: TGTGCCAGCAGTTATGGGACAGGGGAATCCTACGAGCAGTACTTC; CDR3 protein: CASSYGTGESYEQYF
D gene: .; clone size: .; V gene: TRBV6-5; J gene: TRBJ2-5; CDR3 DNA: TGTGCCAGCAGTCGGGACACGGGAGGAACCCAGTACTTC; CDR3 protein: CASSRDTGGTQYF
D gene: .; clone size: .; V gene: TRBV4-1; J gene: TRBJ2-3; CDR3 DNA: TGCGCCAGCAGCCAAGACTGGCGGTACACAGATACGCAGTATTTT; CDR3 protein: CASSQDWRYTDTQYF
D gene: .; clone size: .; V gene: TRBV27; J gene: TRBJ1-5; CDR3 DNA: TGTGCCAGCAGTTTGGGGCAGGGAAATCAGCCCCAGCATTTT; CDR3 protein: CASSLGQGNQPQHF
D gene: .; clone size: once; V gene: TRBV27; J gene: TRBJ2-1; CDR3 DNA: TGTGCCAGCAGTCCGGACGACAATGAGCAGTTCTTC; CDR3 protein: CASSPDDNEQFF
D gene: .; clone size: .; V gene: TRBV19; J gene: TRBJ2-1; CDR3 DNA: TGTGCCAGTAGTATAGATTATGGCACCAACTCCTACAATGAGCAGTTCTTC; CDR3 protein: CASSIDYGTNSYNEQFF
D gene: .; clone size: once; V gene: TRBV11-2; J gene: TRBJ1-6; CDR3 DNA: TGTGCCAGCAGCTTACAGCAGGGTTATAATTCACCCCTCCACTTT; CDR3 protein: CASSLQQGYNSPLHF
D gene: .; clone size: .; V gene: TRBV7-8; J gene: TRBJ2-3; CDR3 DNA: TGTGCCAGCAGCTTAGCGTCAGGGGTGGATACGCAGTATTTT; CDR3 protein: CASSLASGVDTQYF
D gene: TRBD1; clone size: .; V gene: TRBV28; J gene: TRBJ1-5; CDR3 DNA: TGTGCCAGCAGTTTCCGGGACAGACCCAATCAGCCCCAGCATTTT; CDR3 protein: CASSFRDRPNQPQHF
D gene: .; clone size: .; V gene: TRBV2; J gene: TRBJ2-1; CDR3 DNA: TGTGCCAGCAGTAATCAGGGACCTGCAGGCTACAATGAGCAGTTCTTC; CDR3 protein: CASSNQGPAGYNEQFF
D gene: TRBD1; clone size: .; V gene: TRBV18; J gene: TRBJ1-1; CDR3 DNA: TGTGCCAGCTCCCTGGGACAGGGGAGAACTGAAGCTTTCTTT; CDR3 protein: CASSLGQGRTEAFF
D gene: TRBD2; clone size: .; V gene: TRBV6-5; J gene: TRBJ2-3; CDR3 DNA: TGTGCCAGCAGTTACTCTAGCGGGAGTACAGATACGCAGTATTTT; CDR3 protein: CASSYSSGSTDTQYF
D gene: .; clone size: .; V gene: TRBV11-3; J gene: TRBJ2-3; CDR3 DNA: TGTGCCAGCAGCTTAGAACGGTTCCCAGATACGCAGTATTTT; CDR3 protein: CASSLERFPDTQYF
D gene: .; clone size: .; V gene: TRBV5-6; J gene: TRBJ1-1; CDR3 DNA: TGTGCCAGCAGCTTTGAGCGGGGGGAAACTGAAGCTTTCTTT; CDR3 protein: CASSFERGETEAFF
D gene: .; clone size: .; V gene: TRBV7-8; J gene: TRBJ1-2; CDR3 DNA: TGTGCCAGCAGCTTAGAGTGGTCTAACTATGGCTACACCTTC; CDR3 protein: CASSLEWSNYGYTF
D gene: TRBD1; clone size: .; V gene: TRBV4-2; J gene: TRBJ1-4; CDR3 DNA: TGTGCCAGCAGCGCACCCGGGACAGCCACTGAAAAACTGTTTTTT; CDR3 protein: CASSAPGTATEKLFF
D gene: TRBD2; clone size: .; V gene: TRBV7-8; J gene: TRBJ2-2; CDR3 DNA: TGTGCCAGCAGCTTAATTTCAAGCGGGGGGCGCACCGGGGAGCTGTTTTTT; CDR3 protein: CASSLISSGGRTGELFF
D gene: TRBD2; clone size: .; V gene: TRBV7-9; J gene: TRBJ2-7; CDR3 DNA: TGTGCCAGCAGCTTAGCGAGGCCTAGCGGGAGTTACGAGCAGTACTTC; CDR3 protein: CASSLARPSGSYEQYF
D gene: .; clone size: .; V gene: TRBV25-1; J gene: TRBJ1-2; CDR3 DNA: TGTGCCAGCAGTGACCCCGGGTCGGACTATGGCTACACCTTC; CDR3 protein: CASSDPGSDYGYTF
D gene: .; clone size: .; V gene: TRBV2; J gene: TRBJ1-5; CDR3 DNA: TGTGCCAGCAGTGAACGGGGGAAGAATCAGCCCCAGCATTTT; CDR3 protein: CASSERGKNQPQHF
D gene: TRBD2; clone size: .; V gene: TRBV5-4; J gene: TRBJ2-2; CDR3 DNA: TGTGCCAGCAGCGATCTGGGGACTAGTCTCACCGGGGAGCTGTTTTTT; CDR3 protein: CASSDLGTSLTGELFF
D gene: .; clone size: .; V gene: TRBV5-1; J gene: TRBJ2-7; CDR3 DNA: TGCGCCAGCAGCCAGGACTTAGCCCACTACGAGCAGTACTTC; CDR3 protein: CASSQDLAHYEQYF
D gene: TRBD2; clone size: .; V gene: TRBV19; J gene: TRBJ2-1; CDR3 DNA: TGTGCCAGTAGTATAGATCTTGCGGGAGGGCCTAAAGGTGAGCAGTTCTTC; CDR3 protein: CASSIDLAGGPKGEQFF
D gene: TRBD2; clone size: .; V gene: TRBV7-2; J gene: TRBJ2-1; CDR3 DNA: TGTGCCAGCAGCTTAGGGCCCAGTCTAGCGGGAGTAACCTACAATGAGCAGTTCTTC; CDR3 protein: CASSLGPSLAGVTYNEQFF
D gene: .; clone size: .; V gene: TRBV28; J gene: TRBJ2-2; CDR3 DNA: TGTGCCAGCAGAGATCCGGGGGACAGCTACACCGGGGAGCTGTTTTTT; CDR3 protein: CASRDPGDSYTGELFF
D gene: .; clone size: .; V gene: TRBV7-6; J gene: TRBJ2-1; CDR3 DNA: TGTGCCAGCAGCCGGGATCTCTACAATGAGCAGTTCTTC; CDR3 protein: CASSRDLYNEQFF
D gene: .; clone size: .; V gene: TRBV4-2; J gene: TRBJ1-5; CDR3 DNA: TGTGCCAGCAGCCAAGAGTGGGGCAGGTTAAGCAATCAGCCCCAGCATTTT; CDR3 protein: CASSQEWGRLSNQPQHF
D gene: .; clone size: once; V gene: TRBV11-1; J gene: TRBJ1-2; CDR3 DNA: TGTGCCAGCAGCTCGGACGGTCTGCGTGGCTACACCTTC; CDR3 protein: CASSSDGLRGYTF
D gene: .; clone size: once; V gene: TRBV29-1; J gene: TRBJ2-1; CDR3 DNA: TGCAGCGTTGAGGGTCCGAACGGGAGATCCTACAATGAGCAGTTCTTC; CDR3 protein: CSVEGPNGRSYNEQFF
D gene: TRBD1; clone size: .; V gene: TRBV5-1; J gene: TRBJ1-2; CDR3 DNA: TGCGCCAGCAGCTTGATTACAGGGGAGTATGGCTACACCTTC; CDR3 protein: CASSLITGEYGYTF
D gene: TRBD1; clone size: .; V gene: TRBV10-3; J gene: TRBJ1-1; CDR3 DNA: TGTGCCATCAGGGACAGGTCGGAAACTGAAGCTTTCTTT; CDR3 protein: CAIRDRSETEAFF
D gene: TRBD1; clone size: .; V gene: TRBV23-1; J gene: TRBJ1-4; CDR3 DNA: TGCGCCAGCCCCCCTCTGGGACAGGGGTATGAAAAACTGTTTTTT; CDR3 protein: CASPPLGQGYEKLFF
D gene: .; clone size: .; V gene: TRBV4-1; J gene: TRBJ2-4; CDR3 DNA: TGCGCCAGCAGCCAAGGACTCTTAGCCAAAAACATTCAGTACTTC; CDR3 protein: CASSQGLLAKNIQYF
D gene: .; clone size: .; V gene: TRBV7-9; J gene: TRBJ2-7; CDR3 DNA: TGTGCCAGCAGCTCATCACCCGCCCTAGCGTACGAGCAGTACTTC; CDR3 protein: CASSSSPALAYEQYF
D gene: .; clone size: .; V gene: TRBV28; J gene: TRBJ2-6; CDR3 DNA: TGTGCCAGCAGTTTAGAAGGTGGGGCCAACGTCCTGACTTTC; CDR3 protein: CASSLEGGANVLTF